This is a list of T cell receptor beta chains from one sample in a study of blood T cell repertoires in COVID-19. Assay used: immunoSEQ multiplex PCR; TCRdb lists only in-frame clones, some missing. The data contain about 76,000 clones, roughly three quarters of them seen just once; the ten biggest clones take up less than 15%. Sequenced input: peripheral blood. The receptors here all came from a human donor in a cohort sampled during active COVID-19. CDR3s include the opening cysteine and the closing phenylalanine or tryptophan. A D gene is named only where the DNA matches it firmly. Size tells how often a clone was seen (once, few, many) or the class of an expanded clone, and some rows leave it out.

TRBV6-2/TRBV6-3,TRBJ1-2,-,-,CASSYSTPGRWGYTF,TGTGCCAGCAGTTACTCGACACCAGGGCGTTGGGGCTACACCTTC
TRBV6-5,TRBJ1-1,-,TRBD1,CASSPIRTGEAFF,TGTGCCAGCAGTCCTATCCGGACAGGTGAAGCTTTCTTT
TRBV7-8,TRBJ1-6,-,-,CASSLQGFDSPLHF,TGTGCCAGCAGCTTACAGGGTTTTGATTCACCCCTCCACTTT
TRBV5-4,TRBJ1-1,few,-,CASSLPPTGNTEAFF,TGTGCCAGCAGCTTGCCTCCGACAGGGAACACTGAAGCTTTCTTT
TRBV7-8,TRBJ2-1,-,TRBD2,CASSLRGGSGLILWNEQFF,TGTGCCAGCAGCTTACGGGGGGGCTCGGGACTAATTCTTTGGAATGAGCAGTTCTTC
TRBV7-2,TRBJ2-7,once,-,CASSRYREPYEQYF,TGTGCCAGCAGTCGATACAGGGAACCCTACGAGCAGTACTTC
TRBV28,TRBJ2-6,-,-,CASSSTGSGANVLTF,TGTGCCAGCAGTTCTACAGGGTCTGGGGCCAACGTCCTGACTTTC
TRBV28,TRBJ2-7,-,TRBD1,CASRRDRETSYEQYF,TGTGCCAGCAGACGGGACAGGGAGACCTCCTACGAGCAGTACTTC
TRBV5-1,TRBJ2-5,-,TRBD1,CASSSRDRGEGTQYF,TGCGCCAGCAGCAGCCGGGACAGGGGCGAAGGGACCCAGTACTTC
TRBV3-1/TRBV3-2,TRBJ2-4,-,-,CASSQELAKNIQYF,TGTGCCAGCAGCCAAGAACTAGCCAAAAACATTCAGTACTTC
TRBV25-1,TRBJ2-1,-,TRBD2,CASSESGLAGVAEQFF,TGTGCCAGCAGTGAATCTGGACTAGCGGGCGTGGCTGAGCAGTTCTTC
TRBV5-4,TRBJ1-4,-,TRBD1,CASSLLQGSNEKLFF,TGTGCCAGCAGCTTATTACAGGGGTCTAATGAAAAACTGTTTTTT
TRBV11-2,TRBJ2-5,-,TRBD2,CASSPLAGDETQYF,TGTGCCAGCAGCCCCCTAGCGGGAGATGAGACCCAGTACTTC
TRBV12-2,TRBJ2-1,-,-,CASRGRQGDCYNEQFF,TGTGCAAGTCGCGGCAGACAGGGGGATTGCTACAATGAGCAGTTCTTC
TRBV5-1,TRBJ1-1,-,-,CASRPGGPRSEAFF,TGCGCCAGCAGGCCTGGTGGTCCGAGATCTGAAGCTTTCTTT
TRBV6-5,TRBJ1-6,-,-,CAVGGTPLHF,TGTGCCGTCGGGGGGACACCCCTCCACTTT
TRBV30,TRBJ1-2,-,-,CAWSVQPGANGYTF,TGTGCCTGGAGTGTACAACCAGGGGCAAATGGCTACACCTTC
TRBV4-3,TRBJ2-3,-,-,CASSQDKSGTDTQYF,TGCGCCAGCAGCCAAGATAAAAGCGGCACAGATACGCAGTATTTT
TRBV24-1,TRBJ2-1,-,-,CATSDPPALGSTNEQFF,TGTGCCACCAGTGATCCCCCTGCACTAGGATCTACCAATGAGCAGTTCTTC
TRBV5-5,TRBJ1-2,-,TRBD1,CASSPWVGQAYGYTF,TGTGCCAGCAGCCCGTGGGTGGGACAGGCCTATGGCTACACCTTC
TRBV19,TRBJ1-5,-,-,CASNLNLQGKPQHF,TGTGCCAGTAACCTAAACCTTCAGGGTAAGCCCCAGCATTTT
TRBV5-1,TRBJ2-2,few,-,CASNGLTNTGELFF,TGCGCCAGCAACGGACTAACGAACACCGGGGAGCTGTTTTTT
TRBV3-1/TRBV3-2,TRBJ1-2,-,-,CASSQAGNPGGYTF,TGTGCCAGCAGCCAAGCAGGCAACCCAGGGGGCTACACCTTC
TRBV7-9,TRBJ2-6,-,-,CASSSRTASSGANVLTF,TGTGCCAGCAGCTCCCGGACTGCAAGCTCTGGGGCCAACGTCCTGACTTTC
TRBV9,TRBJ2-1,-,-,CASSGGKGRVNEQFF,TGTGCCAGCAGCGGAGGCAAGGGCAGGGTCAATGAGCAGTTCTTC
TRBV24-1,TRBJ2-3,-,TRBD2,CATSDPRLAGGRTDTQYF,TGTGCCACCAGTGACCCGAGACTAGCGGGAGGTCGAACAGATACGCAGTATTTT
TRBV6-1,TRBJ2-3,-,TRBD1,CASSELTGTDTQYF,TGTGCCAGCAGTGAACTGACAGGGACAGATACGCAGTATTTT
TRBV29-1,TRBJ1-1,-,-,CSVSDTEAFF,TGCAGCGTTAGCGACACTGAAGCTTTCTTT
TRBV6-4,TRBJ2-1,-,TRBD2,CASSDGLAGGDEQFF,TGTGCCAGCAGTGACGGACTAGCGGGAGGGGATGAGCAGTTCTTC
TRBV11-2,TRBJ2-5,-,TRBD1,CASSRTGIGETQYF,TGTGCCAGCAGCCGGACAGGGATAGGAGAGACCCAGTACTTC
TRBV21-1,TRBJ1-4,-,-,CASTPPRRDEPNEKLFF,TGTGCCAGCACCCCCCCGCGCAGGGATGAACCTAATGAAAAACTGTTTTTT
TRBV28,TRBJ2-5,-,-,CASSLPQTGVQETQYF,TGTGCCAGCAGTTTGCCCCAGACAGGAGTACAAGAGACCCAGTACTTC
TRBV7-8,TRBJ2-1,few,TRBD2,CASSLTTSGRYNEQFF,TGTGCCAGCAGCTTAACGACTAGCGGGAGGTACAATGAGCAGTTCTTC
TRBV9,TRBJ2-7,-,TRBD2,CASSVGGADSEQYF,TGTGCCAGCAGCGTCGGGGGGGCCGATAGCGAGCAGTACTTC